The present T cell receptor (beta chain) was sequenced within a study of T cell repertoires in cytomegalovirus infection. TCRdb used MiXCR to reprocess the reads, holding one entry per CDR3 protein. This table has tens of thousands of distinct CDR3 sequences, about 22% appearing once. From germline, CDR1 is DFQATT and CDR2 SNEGSKA (reference sequence). This CDR3 is 15 amino acids long. V was pared by 0 bases and J by 3 bases, with 12 bases between. This clonotype has more than one count but fewer than ten. As yet, its antigen is unknown. The receptor was derived from a human donor in good health (CMV status not recorded). Some clones in this sample may be carry-over from other donors' samples. The V gene is TRBV20-1, the J gene TRBJ1-5; possibly TRBD1 for D (6 bases). Sequenced: PBMCs, sequenced either directly or after in vitro stimulation (not recorded which). The CDR3 DNA reads TGCAGTGCTAGAGAAAGGGGGGGATTCAATCAGCCCCAGCATTTT. This gives the protein CSARERGGFNQPQHF.